The clone carrying this TCR beta chain was detected only a few times. MiXCR was run by TCRdb on the 5' RACE reads, yielding one entry per CDR3 protein. The sample records around 9,000 distinct CDR3 sequences, about 65% being singletons. The source material was tumor-infiltrating naive CD4+ T cells sorted from the breast tumor. Subset indicated: naive CD4+ T cells, CD4+CD45RA+CD25-. This receptor was identified in a female donor with breast cancer.

The CDR3 here is CASSPKGTGSGANVLTF. In DNA, the CDR3 is TGTGCCAGCAGTCCTAAAGGGACAGGATCTGGGGCCAACGTCCTGACTTTC. This chain connects TRBV27 to TRBJ2-6; TRBD1 matches at 8 bases. The length of the CDR3 is 17 residues. V lost 5 bases, J lost 1 base, and 7 bases stayed unmatched. In germline, CDR1 is MNHEY, CDR2 SMNVEV (reference sequence).